This T cell receptor beta chain was profiled in a study of T cells in Graves' hyperthyroidism and ophthalmopathy. Overall study findings and caveats: For ophthalmopathy, model prediction preceded onset by a median about 6 months.

Note on this clonotype: The antigen remains unidentified.

This CDR3 spans 15 amino acids. From germline, CDR1 is DFQATT and CDR2 SNEGSKA (reference sequence). V dropped 3 bases and J dropped 3; count of bases not matched to a gene: 9. RNA transcripts provided the source from which TCR beta CDR3 regions were amplified. TCR CDR3 regions were first amplified by RT-PCR with HTBI primers. One entry per CDR3 protein results from TCRdb running MiXCR on the multiplex PCR reads. The sample records hundreds of thousands of distinct CDR3 sequences, more than 15% being singletons. V gene TRBV20-1 combines with J gene TRBJ2-7, with TRBD1 matching over 9 bases. Specimen: blood. The TCR was taken from a woman aged 55-69 years with Graves' ophthalmopathy. The chain's CDR3 is CSASPRDRVYYEQYF. In DNA form, the CDR3 reads TGCAGTGCTAGCCCTAGGGACAGGGTTTACTACGAGCAGTACTTC.